This T cell receptor beta chain was identified during a study of blood T cell repertoires in COVID-19. Study-wide background: PBMCs, B-cell-depleted T cells, or T cells provided the cDNA or gDNA that made up the material.

The CDR3 has 12 amino acids. Trimming cost V 9 bases and J 4 bases, with 13 bases left between them. Germline assignment: CDR1 SGHDT and CDR2 YYEEEE. Participants came from about two dozen US areas, aged about 18 to 100 years. Per the authors' pipeline: Scientists estimated how many nucleated cells there were by amplifying reference gene primers. Clones were sequenced by immunoSEQ multiplex PCR, and TCRdb holds only the in-frame ones, with some missing. D and trimming come from the DNA, and the V and J calls and clone size come from that table. In the table there are around 230,000 clones, about nine tenths of which are singletons.

The clonotype comes from a middle-aged woman with acute COVID-19. The chain joins TRBV5-6 to TRBJ1-2; unclear D gene. The sample consisted of PBMCs or T cells enriched from blood (not recorded which). The CDR3 coding sequence is TGTGCCACACCGTGGCGGTTCTATGGCTACACCTTC. Translating gives CATPWRFYGYTF. Full variable domain (remainder filled in from reference TRBV5-6 and TRBJ1-2): DAGVTQSPTHLIKTRGQQVTLRCSPKSGHDTVSWYQQALGQGPQFIFQYYEEEERQRGNFPDRFSGHQFPNYSSELNVNALLLGDSALYLCATPWRFYGYTFGSGTRLTVV.